This entry describes one T cell receptor (beta chain). Its antigen remains unidentified. This specimen comes from a study of identical twins. Study findings and constraints: The study found excess low generation probability among twin-shared out-of-frame alpha sequences.

TCRdb recomputed calls from the 5' RACE reads with MiXCR, one row per CDR3 protein. The table includes about 530,000 distinct CDR3 sequences, about a fifth detected once. The CDR3 is made up of 12 amino acids. The germline CDR1 and CDR2 sequences are SGHKS and YYEKEE (reference sequence). Trimming left V 2 bases short and J 7 bases short, with 7 bases between. Separately, the same data were catalogued under a study of yellow fever vaccine responses in identical twins.

This clonotype originated in a woman aged 18-29 years in good health. The sequenced sample consisted of CD4+ T cells sorted from blood. This chain joins TRBV5-5 and TRBJ2-1, with D possibly TRBD1 on 5 matching bases. The CDR3, as DNA: TGTGCCAGCAGCTTCAAGGGGAATGAGCAGTTCTTC. Amino acids: CASSFKGNEQFF.